Listed here is a single T cell receptor beta chain. The antigen is undetermined. This sample was taken from a study of beta chain features in type 1 diabetes. The CDR3 extends over 13 amino acids. Trimming stripped 8 bases from V and 8 bases from J, with 16 bases between. Per the germline V gene, CDR1 is SNHLY and CDR2 is FYNNEI. Expressed TCRB transcripts were sequenced, since all the RNA that had been isolated was reverse transcribed. Data came from immunoSEQ multiplex PCR; TCRdb stores just in-frame clones and leaves some out. The sample contains a few hundred thousand clones, more than 12% of which appear only once. Sorted cells reached over 95% purity in every population. Whole-study results and caveats: PCR might preferentially amplify shorter templates, equally in patients and controls. Fewer junction insertions and more nucleotide deletions appeared in type 1 diabetes patients. TCRB repertoires of naive, central memory and Treg cells appeared more similar among patients than among healthy donors.

The sequence was obtained from a woman aged 18-29 years in good health. The sequencing sample was made of naive CD4+ T cells from blood. The chain is built from TRBV2 and TRBJ2-1; tentative D call: TRBD1 (6 bases). The chain's CDR3 is CASSNRVIDEQFF. The CDR3 DNA sequence: TGTGCCAGCTCGAACAGGGTTATCGATGAGCAGTTCTTC.